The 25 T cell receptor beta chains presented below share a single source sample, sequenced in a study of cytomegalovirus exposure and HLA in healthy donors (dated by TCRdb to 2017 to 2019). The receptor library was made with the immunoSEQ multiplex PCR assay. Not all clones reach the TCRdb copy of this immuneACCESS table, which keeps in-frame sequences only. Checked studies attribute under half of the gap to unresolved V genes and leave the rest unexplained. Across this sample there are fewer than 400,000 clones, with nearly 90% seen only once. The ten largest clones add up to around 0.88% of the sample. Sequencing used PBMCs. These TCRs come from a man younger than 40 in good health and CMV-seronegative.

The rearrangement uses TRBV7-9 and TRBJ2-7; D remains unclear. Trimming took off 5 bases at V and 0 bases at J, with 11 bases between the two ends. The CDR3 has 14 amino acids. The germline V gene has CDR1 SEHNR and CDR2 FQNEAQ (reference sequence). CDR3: CASSPGRVSYEQYF. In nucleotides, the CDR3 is TGTGCCAGCAGCCCAGGAAGAGTCTCCTACGAGCAGTACTTC. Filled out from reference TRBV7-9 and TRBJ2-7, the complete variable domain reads DTGVSQNPRHKITKRGQNVTFRCDPISEHNRLYWYRQTLGQGPEFLTYFQNEAQLEKSRLLSDRFSAERPKGSFSTLEIQRTEQGDSAMYLCASSPGRVSYEQYFGPGTRLTVT.

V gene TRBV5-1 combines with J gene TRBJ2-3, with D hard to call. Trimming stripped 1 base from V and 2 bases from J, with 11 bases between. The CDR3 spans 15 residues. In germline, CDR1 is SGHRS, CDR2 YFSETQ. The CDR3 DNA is TGCGCCAGCAGCTTGTGGCAGGCTCACACAGATACGCAGTATTTT. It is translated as CASSLWQAHTDTQYF.

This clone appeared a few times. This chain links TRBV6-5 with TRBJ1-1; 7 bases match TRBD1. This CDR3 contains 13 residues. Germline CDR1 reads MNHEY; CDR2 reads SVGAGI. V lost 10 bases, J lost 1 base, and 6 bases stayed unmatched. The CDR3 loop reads CATPGQTNTEAFF. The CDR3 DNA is TGTGCCACCCCGGGACAGACGAACACTGAAGCTTTCTTT.

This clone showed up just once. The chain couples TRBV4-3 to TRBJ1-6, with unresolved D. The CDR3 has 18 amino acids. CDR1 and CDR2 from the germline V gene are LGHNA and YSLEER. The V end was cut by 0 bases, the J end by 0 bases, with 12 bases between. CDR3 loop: CASSQELVASSYNSPLHF. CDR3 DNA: TGCGCCAGCAGCCAAGAATTAGTCGCGAGCTCCTATAATTCACCCCTCCACTTT.

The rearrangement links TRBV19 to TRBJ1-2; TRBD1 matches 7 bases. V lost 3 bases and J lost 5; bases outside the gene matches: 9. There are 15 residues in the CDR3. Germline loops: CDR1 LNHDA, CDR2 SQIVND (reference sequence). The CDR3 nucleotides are TGTGCCAGTAGTATTCACAGGGGTTTGAGGTATGGCTACACCTTC. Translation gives CASSIHRGLRYGYTF.

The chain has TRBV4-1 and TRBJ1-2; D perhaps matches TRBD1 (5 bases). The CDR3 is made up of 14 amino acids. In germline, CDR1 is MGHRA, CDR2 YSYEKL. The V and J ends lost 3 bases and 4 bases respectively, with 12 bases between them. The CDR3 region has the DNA TGCGCCAGCAGCCATCTCACGACAGCCTATGGCTACACCTTC. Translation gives CASSHLTTAYGYTF.

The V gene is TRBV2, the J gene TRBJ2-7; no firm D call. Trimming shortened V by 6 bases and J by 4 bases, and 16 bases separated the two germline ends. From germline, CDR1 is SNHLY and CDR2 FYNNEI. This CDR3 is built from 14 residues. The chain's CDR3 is CASRRSILTYEQYF. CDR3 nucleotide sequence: TGTGCCAGCAGGCGCTCCATCCTTACGTACGAGCAGTACTTC.

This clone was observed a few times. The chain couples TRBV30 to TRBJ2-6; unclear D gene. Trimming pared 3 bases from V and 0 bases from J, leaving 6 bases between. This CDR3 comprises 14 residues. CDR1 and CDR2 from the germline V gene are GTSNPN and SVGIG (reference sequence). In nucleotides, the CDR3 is TGTGCCTGGAGAGAGAGCTCTGGGGCCAACGTCCTGACTTTC. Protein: CAWRESSGANVLTF.

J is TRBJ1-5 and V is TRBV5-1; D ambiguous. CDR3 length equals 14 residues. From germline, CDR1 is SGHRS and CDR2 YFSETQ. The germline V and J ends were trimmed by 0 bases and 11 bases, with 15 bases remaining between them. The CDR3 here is CASSLESVLTSQHF. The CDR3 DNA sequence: TGCGCCAGCAGCTTGGAAAGCGTCCTGACGTCCCAGCATTTT.

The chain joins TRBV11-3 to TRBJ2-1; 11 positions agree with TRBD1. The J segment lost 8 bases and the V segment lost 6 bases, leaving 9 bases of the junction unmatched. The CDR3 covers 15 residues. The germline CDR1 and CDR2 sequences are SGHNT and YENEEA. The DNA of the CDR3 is TGTGCCAGCAGTATGGACAGGGGGCCATTCTATGAGCAGTTCTTC. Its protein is CASSMDRGPFYEQFF.

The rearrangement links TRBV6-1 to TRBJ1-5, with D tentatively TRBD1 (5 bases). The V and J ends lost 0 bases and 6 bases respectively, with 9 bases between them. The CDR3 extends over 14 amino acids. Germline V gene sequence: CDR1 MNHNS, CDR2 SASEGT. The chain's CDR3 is CASSEAGGSQPQHF. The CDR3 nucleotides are TGTGCCAGCAGTGAAGCCGGGGGGAGTCAGCCCCAGCATTTT.

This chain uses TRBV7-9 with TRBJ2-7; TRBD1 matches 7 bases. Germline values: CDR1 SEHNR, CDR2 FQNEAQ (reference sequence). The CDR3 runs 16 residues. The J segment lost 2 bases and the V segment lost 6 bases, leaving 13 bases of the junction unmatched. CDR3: CASSSLRDRVTYEQYF. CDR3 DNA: TGTGCCAGCAGTTCCCTCCGGGACAGAGTAACCTACGAGCAGTACTTC. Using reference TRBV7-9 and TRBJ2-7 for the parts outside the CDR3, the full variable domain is DTGVSQNPRHKITKRGQNVTFRCDPISEHNRLYWYRQTLGQGPEFLTYFQNEAQLEKSRLLSDRFSAERPKGSFSTLEIQRTEQGDSAMYLCASSSLRDRVTYEQYFGPGTRLTVT.

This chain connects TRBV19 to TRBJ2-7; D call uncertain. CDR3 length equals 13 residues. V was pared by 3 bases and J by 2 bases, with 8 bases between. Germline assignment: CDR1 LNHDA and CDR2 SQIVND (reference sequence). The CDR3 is CASSIIVAYEQYF. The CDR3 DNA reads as TGTGCCAGTAGTATTATTGTAGCCTACGAGCAGTACTTC.

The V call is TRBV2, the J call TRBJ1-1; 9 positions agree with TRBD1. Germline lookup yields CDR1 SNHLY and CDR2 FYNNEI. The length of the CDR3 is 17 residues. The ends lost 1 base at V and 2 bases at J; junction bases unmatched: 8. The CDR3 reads CASSEEGQGTLNTEAFF. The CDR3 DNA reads TGTGCCAGCAGTGAAGAAGGACAGGGGACCCTTAACACTGAAGCTTTCTTT.

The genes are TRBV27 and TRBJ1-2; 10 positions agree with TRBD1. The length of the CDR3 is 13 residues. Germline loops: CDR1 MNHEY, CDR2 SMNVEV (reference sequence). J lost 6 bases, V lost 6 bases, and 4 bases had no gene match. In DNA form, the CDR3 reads TGTGCCAGCAGGGCAGGGACAGGGGATGGCTACACCTTC. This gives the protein CASRAGTGDGYTF.

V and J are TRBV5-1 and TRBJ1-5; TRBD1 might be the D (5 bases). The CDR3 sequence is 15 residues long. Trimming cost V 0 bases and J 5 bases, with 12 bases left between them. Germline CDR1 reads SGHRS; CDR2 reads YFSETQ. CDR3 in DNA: TGCGCCAGCAGCTTGGATGGGGCACGGGATCAGCCCCAGCATTTT. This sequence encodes CASSLDGARDQPQHF.

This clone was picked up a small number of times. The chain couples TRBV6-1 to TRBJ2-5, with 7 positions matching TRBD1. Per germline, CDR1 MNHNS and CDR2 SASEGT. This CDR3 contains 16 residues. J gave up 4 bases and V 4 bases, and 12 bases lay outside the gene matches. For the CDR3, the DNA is TGTGCCAGCAGTGCGCCGCAGGGACAGATCCCAGAGACCCAGTACTTC. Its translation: CASSAPQGQIPETQYF.

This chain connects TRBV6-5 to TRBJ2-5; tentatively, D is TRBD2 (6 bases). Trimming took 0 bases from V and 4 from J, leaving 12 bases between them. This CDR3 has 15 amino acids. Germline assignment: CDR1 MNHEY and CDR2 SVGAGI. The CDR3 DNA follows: TGTGCCAGCAGTTACTCGAACCGGAGGGGAGAGACCCAGTACTTC. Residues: CASSYSNRRGETQYF.

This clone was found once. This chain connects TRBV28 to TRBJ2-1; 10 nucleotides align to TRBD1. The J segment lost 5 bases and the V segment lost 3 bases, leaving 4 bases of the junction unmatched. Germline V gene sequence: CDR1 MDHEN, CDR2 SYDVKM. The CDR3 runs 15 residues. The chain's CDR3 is CASSFAGQGDNEQFF. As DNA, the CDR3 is TGTGCCAGCAGTTTTGCCGGACAGGGGGACAATGAGCAGTTCTTC.

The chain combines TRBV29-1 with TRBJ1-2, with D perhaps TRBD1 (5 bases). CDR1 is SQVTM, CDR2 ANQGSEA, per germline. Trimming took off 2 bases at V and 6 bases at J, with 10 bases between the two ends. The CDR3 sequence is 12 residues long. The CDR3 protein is CSVESRANGYTF. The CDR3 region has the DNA TGCAGCGTTGAATCCAGGGCTAATGGCTACACCTTC. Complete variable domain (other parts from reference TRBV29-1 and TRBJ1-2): SAVISQKPSRDICQRGTSLTIQCQVDSQVTMMFWYRQQPGQSLTLIATANQGSEATYESGFVIDKFPISRPNLTFSTLTVSNMSPEDSSIYLCSVESRANGYTFGSGTRLTVV.

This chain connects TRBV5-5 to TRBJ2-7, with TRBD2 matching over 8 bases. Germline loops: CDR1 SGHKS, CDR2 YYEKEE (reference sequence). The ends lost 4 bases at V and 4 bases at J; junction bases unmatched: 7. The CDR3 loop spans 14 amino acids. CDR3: CASSGGGGPYEQYF. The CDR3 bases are TGTGCCAGCAGCGGCGGCGGGGGGCCTTACGAGCAGTACTTC.

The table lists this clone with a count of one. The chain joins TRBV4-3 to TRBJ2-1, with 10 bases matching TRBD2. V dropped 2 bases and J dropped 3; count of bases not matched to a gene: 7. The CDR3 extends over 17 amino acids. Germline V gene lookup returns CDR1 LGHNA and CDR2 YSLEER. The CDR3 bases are TGCGCCAGCAGCCAAAGTCTAGCGGGAGTCTTCTACAATGAGCAGTTCTTC. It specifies CASSQSLAGVFYNEQFF.

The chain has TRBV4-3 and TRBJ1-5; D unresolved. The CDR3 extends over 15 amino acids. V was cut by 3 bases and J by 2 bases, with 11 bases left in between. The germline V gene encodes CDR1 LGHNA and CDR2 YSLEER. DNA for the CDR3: TGCGCCAGCAGCCAGGACGGTAGCGGCAATCAGCCCCAGCATTTT. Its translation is CASSQDGSGNQPQHF.

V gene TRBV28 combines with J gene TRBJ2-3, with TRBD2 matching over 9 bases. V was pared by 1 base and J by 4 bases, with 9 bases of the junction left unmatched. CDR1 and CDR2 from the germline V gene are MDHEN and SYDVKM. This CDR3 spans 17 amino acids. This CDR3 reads CASSLYLGLAKADTQYF. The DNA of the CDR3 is TGTGCCAGCAGTTTATACCTCGGACTAGCGAAGGCAGATACGCAGTATTTT.

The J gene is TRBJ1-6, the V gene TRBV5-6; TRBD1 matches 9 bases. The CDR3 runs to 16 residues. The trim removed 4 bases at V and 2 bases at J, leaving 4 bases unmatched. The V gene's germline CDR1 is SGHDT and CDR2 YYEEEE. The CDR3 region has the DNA TGTGCCAGCAGCCGACAGGGGGGGACCTATAATTCACCCCTCCACTTT. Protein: CASSRQGGTYNSPLHF. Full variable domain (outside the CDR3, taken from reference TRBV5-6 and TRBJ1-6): DAGVTQSPTHLIKTRGQQVTLRCSPKSGHDTVSWYQQALGQGPQFIFQYYEEEERQRGNFPDRFSGHQFPNYSSELNVNALLLGDSALYLCASSRQGGTYNSPLHFGNGTRLTVT.